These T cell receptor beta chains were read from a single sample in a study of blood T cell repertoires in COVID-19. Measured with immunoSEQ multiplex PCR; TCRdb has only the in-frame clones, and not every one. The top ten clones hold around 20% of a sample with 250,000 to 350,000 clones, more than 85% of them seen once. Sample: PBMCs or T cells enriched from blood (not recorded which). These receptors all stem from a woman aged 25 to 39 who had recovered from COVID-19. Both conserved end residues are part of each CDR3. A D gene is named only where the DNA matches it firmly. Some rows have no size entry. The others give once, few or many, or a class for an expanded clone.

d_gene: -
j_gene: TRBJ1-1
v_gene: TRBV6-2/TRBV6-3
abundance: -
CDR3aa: CASSLAGEGTEAFF
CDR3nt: TGTGCCAGCAGCTTAGCGGGGGAAGGAACTGAAGCTTTCTTT

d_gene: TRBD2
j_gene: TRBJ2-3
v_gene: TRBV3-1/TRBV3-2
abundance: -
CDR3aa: CASSQGLVRLVAGDRTDTQYF
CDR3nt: TGTGCCAGCAGCCAAGGGCTCGTAAGGTTGGTAGCGGGGGATCGCACAGATACGCAGTATTTT

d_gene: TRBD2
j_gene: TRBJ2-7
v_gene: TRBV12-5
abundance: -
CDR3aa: CASGLVPAGGPNEQYF
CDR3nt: TGTGCTAGTGGTTTGGTACCGGCGGGAGGGCCTAACGAGCAGTACTTC

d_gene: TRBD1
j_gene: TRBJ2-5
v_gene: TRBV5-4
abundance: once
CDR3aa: CASSSKRQGRRETQYF
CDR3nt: TGTGCCAGCAGCTCGAAGCGACAGGGAAGGAGGGAGACCCAGTACTTC

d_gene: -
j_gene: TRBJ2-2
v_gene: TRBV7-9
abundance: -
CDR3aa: CASSLVETGELFF
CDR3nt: TGTGCCAGCAGCTTAGTGGAGACCGGGGAGCTGTTTTTT

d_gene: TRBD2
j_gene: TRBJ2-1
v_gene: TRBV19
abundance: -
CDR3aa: CASSSLSGGPNNEQFF
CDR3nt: TGTGCCAGTAGTAGCCTATCGGGAGGGCCCAACAATGAGCAGTTCTTC

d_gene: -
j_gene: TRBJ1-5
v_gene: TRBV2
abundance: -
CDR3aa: CASGPRGSQGQPQHF
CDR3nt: TGTGCCAGCGGCCCCCGGGGGAGTCAGGGTCAGCCCCAGCATTTT

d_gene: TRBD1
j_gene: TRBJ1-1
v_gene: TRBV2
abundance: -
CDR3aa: CASRGTGLNTEAFF
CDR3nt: TGTGCCAGCAGAGGGACAGGGTTGAACACTGAAGCTTTCTTT

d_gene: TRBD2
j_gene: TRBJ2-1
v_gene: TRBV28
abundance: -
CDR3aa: CASSLDGGGSNEQFF
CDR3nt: TGTGCCAGCAGTCTGGACGGCGGGGGGTCCAATGAGCAGTTCTTC

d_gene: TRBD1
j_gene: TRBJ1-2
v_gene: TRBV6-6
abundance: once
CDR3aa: CASSLQGANYGYTF
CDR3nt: TGTGCCAGCAGTTTACAGGGGGCTAACTATGGCTACACCTTC

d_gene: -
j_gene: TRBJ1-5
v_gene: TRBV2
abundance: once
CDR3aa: CATAGESNQPQHF
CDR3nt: TGTGCCACCGCAGGGGAGTCCAATCAGCCCCAGCATTTT

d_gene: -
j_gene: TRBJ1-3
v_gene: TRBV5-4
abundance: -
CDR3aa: CASKRRGSGNTIYF
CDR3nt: TGTGCCAGCAAACGTCGGGGCTCTGGAAACACCATATATTTT

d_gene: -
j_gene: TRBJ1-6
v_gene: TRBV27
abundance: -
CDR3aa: CASSLEGLGSSPLHF
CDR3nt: TGTGCCAGCAGTTTAGAGGGCTTGGGGAGTTCACCCCTCCACTTT

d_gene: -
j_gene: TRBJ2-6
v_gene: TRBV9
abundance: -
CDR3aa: CASSESDGSGANVLTF
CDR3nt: TGTGCCAGCAGCGAAAGCGACGGCTCTGGGGCCAACGTCCTGACTTTC

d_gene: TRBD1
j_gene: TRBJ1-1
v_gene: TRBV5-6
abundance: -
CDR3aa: CASSLGTGNREAFF
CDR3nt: TGTGCCAGCAGCTTGGGGACAGGGAACCGTGAAGCTTTCTTT

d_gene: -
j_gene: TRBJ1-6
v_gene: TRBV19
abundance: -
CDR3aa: CASRGTLDSPLHF
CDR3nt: TGTGCCAGTAGGGGGACATTGGATTCACCCCTCCACTTT

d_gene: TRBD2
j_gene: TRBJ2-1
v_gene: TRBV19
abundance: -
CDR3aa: CASSPHLAGSSYNEQFF
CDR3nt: TGTGCCAGTAGTCCACACTTAGCGGGAAGCTCCTACAATGAGCAGTTCTTC

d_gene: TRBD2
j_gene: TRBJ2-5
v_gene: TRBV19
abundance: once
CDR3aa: CASSTGLAGGSQYF
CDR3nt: TGTGCCAGTAGTACCGGCCTAGCGGGAGGGTCCCAGTACTTC

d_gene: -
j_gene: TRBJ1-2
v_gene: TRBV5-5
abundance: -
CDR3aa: CASSLQQSYGYTF
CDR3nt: TGTGCCAGCAGCTTGCAACAGTCCTATGGCTACACCTTC

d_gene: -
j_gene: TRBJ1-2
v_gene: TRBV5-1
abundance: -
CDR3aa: CASSLAQGLHGYTF
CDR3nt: TGCGCCAGCAGCTTGGCTCAGGGCCTCCATGGCTACACCTTC

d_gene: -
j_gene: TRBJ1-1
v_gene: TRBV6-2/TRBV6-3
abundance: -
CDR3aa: CASSVTGPTTEAFF
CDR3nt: TGTGCCAGCAGTGTGACAGGACCTACCACTGAAGCTTTCTTT

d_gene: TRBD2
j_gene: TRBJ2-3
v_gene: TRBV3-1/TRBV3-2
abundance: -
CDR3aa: CASSQGGGQTDTQYF
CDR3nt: TGTGCCAGCAGCCAGGGGGGGGGTCAAACAGATACGCAGTATTTT

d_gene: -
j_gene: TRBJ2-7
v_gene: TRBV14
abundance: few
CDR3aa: CASSRGTSPLRYF
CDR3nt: TGTGCCAGCAGCCGGGGGACTTCCCCCCTAAGGTACTTC

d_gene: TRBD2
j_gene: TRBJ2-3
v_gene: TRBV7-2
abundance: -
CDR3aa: CASGGGGTDTQYF
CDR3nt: TGTGCCAGCGGCGGGGGGGGCACAGATACGCAGTATTTT